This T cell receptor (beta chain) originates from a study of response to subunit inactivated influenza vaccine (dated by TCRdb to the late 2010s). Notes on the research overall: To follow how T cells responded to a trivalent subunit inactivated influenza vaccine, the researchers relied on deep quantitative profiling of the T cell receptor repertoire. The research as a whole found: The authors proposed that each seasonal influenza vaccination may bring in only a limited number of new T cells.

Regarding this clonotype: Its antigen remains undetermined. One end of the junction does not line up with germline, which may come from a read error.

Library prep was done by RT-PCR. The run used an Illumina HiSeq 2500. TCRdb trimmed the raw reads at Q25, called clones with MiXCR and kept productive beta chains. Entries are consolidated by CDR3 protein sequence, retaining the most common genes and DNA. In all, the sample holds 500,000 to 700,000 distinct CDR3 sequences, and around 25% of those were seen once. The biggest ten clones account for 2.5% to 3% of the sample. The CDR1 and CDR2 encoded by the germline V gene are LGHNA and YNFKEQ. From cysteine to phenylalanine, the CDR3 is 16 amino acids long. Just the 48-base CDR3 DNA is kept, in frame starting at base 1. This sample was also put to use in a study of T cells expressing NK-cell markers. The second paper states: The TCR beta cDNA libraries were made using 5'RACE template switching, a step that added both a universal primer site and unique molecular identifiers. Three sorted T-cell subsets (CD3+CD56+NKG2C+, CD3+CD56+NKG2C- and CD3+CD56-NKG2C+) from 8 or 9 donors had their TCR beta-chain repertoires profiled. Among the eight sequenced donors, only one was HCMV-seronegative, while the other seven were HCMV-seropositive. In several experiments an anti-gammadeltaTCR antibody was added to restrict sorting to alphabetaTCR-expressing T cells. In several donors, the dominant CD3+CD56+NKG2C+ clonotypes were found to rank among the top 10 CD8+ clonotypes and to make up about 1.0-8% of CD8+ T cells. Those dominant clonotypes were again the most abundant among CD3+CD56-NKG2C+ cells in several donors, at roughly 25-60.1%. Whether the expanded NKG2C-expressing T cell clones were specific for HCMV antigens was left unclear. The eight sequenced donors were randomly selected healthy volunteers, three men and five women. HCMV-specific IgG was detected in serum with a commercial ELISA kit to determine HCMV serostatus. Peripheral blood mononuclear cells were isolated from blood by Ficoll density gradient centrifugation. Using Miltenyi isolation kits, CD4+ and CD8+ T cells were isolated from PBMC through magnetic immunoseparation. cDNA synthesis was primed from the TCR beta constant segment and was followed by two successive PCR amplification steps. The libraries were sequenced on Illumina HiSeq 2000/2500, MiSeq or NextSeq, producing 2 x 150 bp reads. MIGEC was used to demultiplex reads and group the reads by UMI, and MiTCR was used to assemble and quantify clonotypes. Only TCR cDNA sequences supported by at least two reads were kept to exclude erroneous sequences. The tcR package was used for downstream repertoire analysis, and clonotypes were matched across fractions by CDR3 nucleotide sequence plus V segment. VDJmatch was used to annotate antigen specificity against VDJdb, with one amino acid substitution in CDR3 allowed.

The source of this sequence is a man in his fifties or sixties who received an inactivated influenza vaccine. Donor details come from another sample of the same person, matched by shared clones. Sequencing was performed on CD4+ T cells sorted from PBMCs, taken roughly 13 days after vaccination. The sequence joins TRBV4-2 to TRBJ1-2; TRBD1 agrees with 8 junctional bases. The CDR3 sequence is CASSQTRTGQEYGFTF. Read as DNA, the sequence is TGTGCCAGCAGCCAAACCCGGACGGGACAGGAATATGGCTTCACCTTC.